This T cell receptor (beta chain) was retrieved from a study of regulatory T cells in long-lasting Graves disease. The table lists this clonotype with many counts. The antigen is undetermined. As for time point: newly diagnosed GD, antithyroid drugs for less than 3 months. Isolated PBMC RNA provided the starting material for the TCR library. Xi'an, China, was home to the endocrinology department that provided patients. Staff drew around 10 milliliters of peripheral blood into EDTA tubes. This CDR3 has 13 residues. The trim removed 8 bases at V and 4 bases at J, leaving 3 bases unmatched. Germline V gene lookup returns CDR1 SNHLY and CDR2 FYNNEI. Through Arm-PCR of CDR3 regions and iRepertoire HTBI primers, TCR beta libraries were built. TCRdb redid the calling of the multiplex PCR reads with MiXCR, one entry per CDR3 protein. The table has some 250,000 distinct CDR3 sequences, 20% to 25% seen once. Study-wide results and limits: TRBV28, TRBJ1-2 and TRBJ2-5 emerged as the favored segments in persistent disease. TCR diversity was lower in persistent Graves' patients than in newly diagnosed ones.

This sample comprised peripheral blood mononuclear cells (PBMCs), obtained at new diagnosis, from a patient treated with antithyroid drugs. The chain joins TRBV2 to TRBJ1-1; 11 bases are a match to TRBD1. The TCR originated in a female donor with Graves disease. The CDR3 bases are TGTGCCAGCGTGGGACAGGGGGTCACTGAAGCTTTCTTT. It specifies CASVGQGVTEAFF.